What follows are 6 T cell receptor beta chains derived from one specimen sequenced in a study of neoadjuvant anti-PD-1 for oral cavity cancer. The time point was: after neoadjuvant nivolumab, at surgical resection. Sequencing was performed with immunoSEQ multiplex PCR; in TCRdb, only in-frame clones are kept and a portion is missing. The data show thousands of clones, 59% seen once. Sequenced material: tumor tissue, taken after nivolumab (anti-PD-1) treatment. Receptors originate from a person between 40 and 85 years old with oral cavity squamous cell carcinoma.

This clone has a handful of counts. V gene TRBV19 combines with J gene TRBJ2-7; D assignment may be TRBD1 or TRBD2 (7 bases each). The V end was cut by 7 bases, the J end by 0 bases, with 13 bases between. This CDR3 contains 14 residues. Germline V gene sequence: CDR1 LNHDA, CDR2 SQIVND (reference sequence). As DNA, the CDR3 is TGTGCCAGTACGGCAGGGGGGGACTCCTACGAGCAGTACTTC. It encodes CASTAGGDSYEQYF.

The DNA of the CDR3 is TGCGCCAGCAGCGATACAGGACTTTGGTACAATGAGCAGTTCTTC. Translating it yields CASSDTGLWYNEQFF. The genes are TRBV10-2 and TRBJ2-1; D may match TRBD1 or TRBD2 (5 bases each). The CDR3 is 15 amino acids. CDR1 is WSHSY and CDR2 is SAAADI in the germline V gene. V lost 6 bases to trimming and J lost 4 bases, with 16 bases between them.

The rearrangement joins TRBV7-6 to TRBJ1-5; D is undetermined. Germline-derived CDR1 and CDR2 are SGHVS and FNYEAQ. This CDR3 has 15 amino acids. The V and J ends lost 1 base and 0 bases respectively, with 7 bases between them. The CDR3 DNA reads as TGTGCCAGCAGCTTAGACGGTTATAGCAATCAGCCCCAGCATTTT. Translated: CASSLDGYSNQPQHF.

The rearrangement links TRBV28 to TRBJ2-2; D perhaps matches TRBD2 (6 bases). V was pared by 4 bases and J by 5 bases, with 14 bases between. CDR1 and CDR2 from the germline V gene are MDHEN and SYDVKM. The CDR3 has 15 residues. The CDR3 loop reads CASSSPPSVTGELFF. As DNA, the CDR3 is TGTGCCAGCAGTTCCCCACCTAGCGTGACCGGGGAGCTGTTTTTT.

The chain recombines TRBV20-1 with TRBJ1-1; D not certain. Germline CDR1 DFQATT, CDR2 SNEGSKA (reference sequence). CDR3 length: 11 residues. V was clipped by 5 bases and J by 4 bases, with 8 bases between them. CDR3 in DNA: TGCAGTGCTTCGCGGGTCACTGAAGCTTTCTTT. Translation: CSASRVTEAFF.

This chain uses TRBV7-2 with TRBJ1-1; a possible D gene is TRBD1 (5 bases). The CDR3 totals 17 residues. Deletions cut 1 base from V and 0 bases from J, with 15 bases between. Germline lookup yields CDR1 SGHTA and CDR2 FQGNSA. The CDR3 DNA reads TGTGCCAGCAGCTTAGACGCAGGGCCCTGGATGAACACTGAAGCTTTCTTT. Protein sequence: CASSLDAGPWMNTEAFF. The complete variable domain, with remaining parts taken from reference TRBV7-2 and TRBJ1-1, reads GAGVSQSPSNKVTEKGKDVELRCDPISGHTALYWYRQSLGQGLEFLIYFQGNSAPDKSGLPSDRFSAERTGGSVSTLTIQRTQQEDSAVYLCASSLDAGPWMNTEAFFGQGTRLTVV.